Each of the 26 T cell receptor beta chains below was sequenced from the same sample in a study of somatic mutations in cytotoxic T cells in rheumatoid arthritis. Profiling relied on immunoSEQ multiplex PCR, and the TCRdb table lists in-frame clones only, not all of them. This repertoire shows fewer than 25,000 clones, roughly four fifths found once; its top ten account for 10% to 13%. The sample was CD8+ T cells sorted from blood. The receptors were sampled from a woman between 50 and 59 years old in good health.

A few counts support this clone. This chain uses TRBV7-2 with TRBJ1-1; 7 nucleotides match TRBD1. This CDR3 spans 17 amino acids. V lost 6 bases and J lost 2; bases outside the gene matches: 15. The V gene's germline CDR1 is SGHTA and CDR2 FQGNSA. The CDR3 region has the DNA TGTGCCAGCAGGCCAAGGGACAGTAGTACGATAAACACTGAAGCTTTCTTT. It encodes CASRPRDSSTINTEAFF.

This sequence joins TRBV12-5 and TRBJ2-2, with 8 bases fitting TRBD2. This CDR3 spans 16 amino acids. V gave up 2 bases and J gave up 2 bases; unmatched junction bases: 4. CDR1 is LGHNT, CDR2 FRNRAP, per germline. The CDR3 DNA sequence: TGTGCTAGTGGTTTGTGGGGACTAGTAAACACCGGGGAGCTGTTTTTT. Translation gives CASGLWGLVNTGELFF.

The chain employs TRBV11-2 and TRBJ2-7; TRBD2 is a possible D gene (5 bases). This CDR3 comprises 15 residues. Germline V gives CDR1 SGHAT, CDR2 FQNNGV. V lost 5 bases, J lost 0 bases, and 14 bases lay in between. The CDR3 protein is CASSHPSTFSYEQYF. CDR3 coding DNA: TGTGCCAGCAGCCACCCTAGCACCTTCTCCTACGAGCAGTACTTC.

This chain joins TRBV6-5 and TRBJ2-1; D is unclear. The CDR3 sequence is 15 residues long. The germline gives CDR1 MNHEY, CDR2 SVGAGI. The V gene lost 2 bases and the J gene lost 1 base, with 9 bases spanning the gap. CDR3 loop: CASSYEGLSYNEQFF. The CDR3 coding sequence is TGTGCCAGCAGTTACGAAGGTCTGTCCTACAATGAGCAGTTCTTC.

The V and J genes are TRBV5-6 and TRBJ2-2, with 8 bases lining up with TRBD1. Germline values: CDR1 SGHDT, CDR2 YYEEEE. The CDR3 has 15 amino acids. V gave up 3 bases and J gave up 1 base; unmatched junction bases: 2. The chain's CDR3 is CASSSDRENTGELFF. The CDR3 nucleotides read TGTGCCAGCAGCTCGGACAGGGAGAACACCGGGGAGCTGTTTTTT.

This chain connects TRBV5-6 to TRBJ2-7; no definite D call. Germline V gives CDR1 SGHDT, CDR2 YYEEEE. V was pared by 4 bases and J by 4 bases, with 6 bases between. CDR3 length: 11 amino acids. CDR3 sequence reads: CASSHAYEQYF. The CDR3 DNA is TGTGCCAGCAGCCACGCTTACGAGCAGTACTTC.

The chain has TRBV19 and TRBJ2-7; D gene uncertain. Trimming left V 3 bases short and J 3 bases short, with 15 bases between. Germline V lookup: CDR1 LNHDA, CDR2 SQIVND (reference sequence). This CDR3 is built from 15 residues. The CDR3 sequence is CASSIQARSRYEQYF. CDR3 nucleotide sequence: TGTGCCAGTAGTATCCAGGCGAGGAGCCGCTACGAGCAGTACTTC.

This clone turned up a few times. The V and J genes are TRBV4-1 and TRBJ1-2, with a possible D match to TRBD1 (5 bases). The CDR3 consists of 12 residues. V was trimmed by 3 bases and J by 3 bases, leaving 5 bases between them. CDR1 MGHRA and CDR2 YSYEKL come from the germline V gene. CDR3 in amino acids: CASSQGDYGYTF. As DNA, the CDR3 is TGCGCCAGCAGCCAGGGGGACTATGGCTACACCTTC.

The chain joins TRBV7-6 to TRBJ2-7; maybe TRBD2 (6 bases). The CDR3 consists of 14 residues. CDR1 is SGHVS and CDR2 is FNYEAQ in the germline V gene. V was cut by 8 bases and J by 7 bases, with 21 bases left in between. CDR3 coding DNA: TGTGCCAGCTCCCGGGGGACCCTTTTCAGGGAGCAGTACTTC. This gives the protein CASSRGTLFREQYF.

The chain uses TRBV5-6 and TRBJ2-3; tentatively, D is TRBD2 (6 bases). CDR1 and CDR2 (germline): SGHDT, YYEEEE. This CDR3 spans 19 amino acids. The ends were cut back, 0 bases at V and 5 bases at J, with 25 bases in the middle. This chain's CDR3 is CASSLAWGNKEGRQDTQYF. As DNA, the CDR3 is TGTGCCAGCAGCTTGGCGTGGGGAAACAAGGAGGGTCGTCAAGATACGCAGTATTTT.

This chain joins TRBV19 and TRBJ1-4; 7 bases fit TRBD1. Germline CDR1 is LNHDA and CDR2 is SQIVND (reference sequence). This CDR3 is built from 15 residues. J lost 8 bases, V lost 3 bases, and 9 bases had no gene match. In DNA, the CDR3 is TGTGCCAGTAGTATCAAGGAGGGGGCTGGCGAAAAACTGTTTTTT. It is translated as CASSIKEGAGEKLFF.

In DNA form, the CDR3 reads TGTGCCAGCAGTATAGTGTCTGGCGAGCAGTACTTC. It codes for CASSIVSGEQYF. The chain carries TRBV25-1 and TRBJ2-7, with unresolved D. The CDR3 has 12 amino acids. Germline V gene sequence: CDR1 MGHDK, CDR2 SYGVNS. Trimming left V 5 bases short and J 6 bases short, with 11 bases between.

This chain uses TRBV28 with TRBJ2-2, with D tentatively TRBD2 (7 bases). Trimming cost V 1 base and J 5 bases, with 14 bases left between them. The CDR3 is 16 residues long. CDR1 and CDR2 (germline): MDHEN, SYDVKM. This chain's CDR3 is CASSLYRGATTGELFF. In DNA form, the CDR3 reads TGTGCCAGCAGTTTATACCGGGGGGCCACGACCGGGGAGCTGTTTTTT.

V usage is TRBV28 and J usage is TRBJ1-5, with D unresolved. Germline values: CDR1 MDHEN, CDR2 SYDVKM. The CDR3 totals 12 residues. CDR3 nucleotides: TGTGCTTCATGGCGGGGTGAGCAGCCCCAGCATTTT. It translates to CASWRGEQPQHF.

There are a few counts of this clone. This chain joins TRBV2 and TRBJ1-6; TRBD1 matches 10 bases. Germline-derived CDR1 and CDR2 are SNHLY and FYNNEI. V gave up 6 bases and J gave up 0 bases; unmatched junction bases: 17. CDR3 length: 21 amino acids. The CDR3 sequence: CASSATEDRGLRSSYNSPLHF. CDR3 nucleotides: TGTGCCAGCAGCGCAACCGAAGACAGGGGGCTTCGTAGCTCCTATAATTCACCCCTCCACTTT. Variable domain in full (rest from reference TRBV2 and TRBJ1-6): EPEVTQTPSHQVTQMGQEVILRCVPISNHLYFYWYRQILGQKVEFLVSFYNNEISEKSEIFDDQFSVERPDGSNFTLKIRSTKLEDSAMYFCASSATEDRGLRSSYNSPLHFGNGTRLTVT.

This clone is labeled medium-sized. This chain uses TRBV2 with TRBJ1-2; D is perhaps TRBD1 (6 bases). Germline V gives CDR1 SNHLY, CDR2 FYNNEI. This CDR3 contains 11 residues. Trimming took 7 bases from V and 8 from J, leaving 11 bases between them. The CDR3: CASIRDMGYTF. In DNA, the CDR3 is TGTGCCAGCATTCGGGACATGGGCTACACCTTC. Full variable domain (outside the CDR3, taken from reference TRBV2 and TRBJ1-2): EPEVTQTPSHQVTQMGQEVILRCVPISNHLYFYWYRQILGQKVEFLVSFYNNEISEKSEIFDDQFSVERPDGSNFTLKIRSTKLEDSAMYFCASIRDMGYTFGSGTRLTVV.

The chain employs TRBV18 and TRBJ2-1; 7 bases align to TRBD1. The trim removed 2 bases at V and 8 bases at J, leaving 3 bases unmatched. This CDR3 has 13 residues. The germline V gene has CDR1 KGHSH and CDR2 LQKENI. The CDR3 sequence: CASSPVQGDEQFF. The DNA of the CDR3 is TGTGCCAGCTCACCAGTGCAGGGGGATGAGCAGTTCTTC.

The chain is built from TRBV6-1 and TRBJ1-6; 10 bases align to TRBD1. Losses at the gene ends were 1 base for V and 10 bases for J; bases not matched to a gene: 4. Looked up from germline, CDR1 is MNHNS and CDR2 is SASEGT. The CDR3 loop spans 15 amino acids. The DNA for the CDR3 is TGTGCCAGCAGTGAAGGATGGGACAGGGGATCACCCCTCCACTTT. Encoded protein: CASSEGWDRGSPLHF.

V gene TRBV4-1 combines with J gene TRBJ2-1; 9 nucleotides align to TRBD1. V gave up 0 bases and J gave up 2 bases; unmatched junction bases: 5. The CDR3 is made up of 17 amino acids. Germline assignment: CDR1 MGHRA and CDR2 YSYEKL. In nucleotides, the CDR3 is TGCGCCAGCAGCCAAGAGGGGGACAGGGCAGCCTACAATGAGCAGTTCTTC. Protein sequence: CASSQEGDRAAYNEQFF.

The CDR3 is CASSPTAGSGNTIYF. The DNA for the CDR3 is TGTGCCAGCAGTCCCACGGCGGGTTCTGGAAACACCATATATTTT. The chain recombines TRBV11-2 with TRBJ1-3; the D is unclear. V lost 6 bases to trimming and J lost 1 base, with 13 bases between them. The length of the CDR3 is 15 residues. Germline V gene data show CDR1 as SGHAT and CDR2 as FQNNGV.

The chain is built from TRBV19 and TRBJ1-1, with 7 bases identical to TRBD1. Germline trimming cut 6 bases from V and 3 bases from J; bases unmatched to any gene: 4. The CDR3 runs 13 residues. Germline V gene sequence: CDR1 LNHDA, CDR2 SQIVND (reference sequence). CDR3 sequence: CASRRDSYTEAFF. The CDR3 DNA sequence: TGTGCCAGTAGACGGGACAGTTACACTGAAGCTTTCTTT.

The CDR3 sequence: CASSEADSSYEQYF. The CDR3 coding sequence is TGTGCCAGCAGTGAAGCTGACTCATCCTACGAGCAGTACTTC. V is TRBV6-1 and J is TRBJ2-7; D is undetermined. Between the trimmed V and J ends, which lost 0 bases and 1 base, there was a span of 7 bases. The V gene's germline CDR1 is MNHNS and CDR2 SASEGT. The CDR3 contains 14 residues.

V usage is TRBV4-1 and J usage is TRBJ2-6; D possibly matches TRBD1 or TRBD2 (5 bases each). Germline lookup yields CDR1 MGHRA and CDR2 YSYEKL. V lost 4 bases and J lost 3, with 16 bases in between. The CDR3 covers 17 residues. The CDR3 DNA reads TGCGCCAGCAGCCTCAGAGGGGCCGTAAGTGGGGCCAACGTCCTGACTTTC. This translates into CASSLRGAVSGANVLTF.

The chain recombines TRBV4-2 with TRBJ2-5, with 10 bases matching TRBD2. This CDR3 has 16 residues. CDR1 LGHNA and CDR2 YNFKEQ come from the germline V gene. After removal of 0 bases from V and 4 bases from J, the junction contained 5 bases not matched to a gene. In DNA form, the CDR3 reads TGTGCCAGCAGCCAAGATCCTAGCGGGAGCCCAGAGACCCAGTACTTC. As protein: CASSQDPSGSPETQYF.

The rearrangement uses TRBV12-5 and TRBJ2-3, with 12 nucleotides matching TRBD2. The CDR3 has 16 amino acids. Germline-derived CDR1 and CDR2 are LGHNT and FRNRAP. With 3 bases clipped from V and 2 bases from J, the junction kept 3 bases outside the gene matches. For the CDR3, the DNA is TGTGCTAGTGGTTTTCTAGCGGGAGGGGACACAGATACGCAGTATTTT. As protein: CASGFLAGGDTDTQYF. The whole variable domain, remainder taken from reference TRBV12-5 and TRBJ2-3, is DARVTQTPRHKVTEMGQEVTMRCQPILGHNTVFWYRQTMMQGLELLAYFRNRAPLDDSGMPKDRFSAEMPDATLATLKIQPSEPRDSAVYFCASGFLAGGDTDTQYFGPGTRLTVL.

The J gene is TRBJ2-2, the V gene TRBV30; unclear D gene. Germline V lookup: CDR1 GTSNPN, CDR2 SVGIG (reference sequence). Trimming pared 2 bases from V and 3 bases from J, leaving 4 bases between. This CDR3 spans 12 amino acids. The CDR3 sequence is CAWSTDTGELFF. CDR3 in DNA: TGTGCCTGGAGTACTGACACCGGGGAGCTGTTTTTT.